This TCR beta chain is from a study of cytomegalovirus exposure and HLA in healthy donors. The PCR made use of 60 Vbeta and 13 Jbeta primers. Assay: immunoSEQ multiplex PCR; the TCRdb copy retains only in-frame clones and omits some. The repertoire holds 76,000 or so clones, with 65% to 85% as singletons. The V end was cut by 4 bases, the J end by 4 bases, with 10 bases between. Germline V gene lookup returns CDR1 MDHEN and CDR2 SYDVKM. The length of the CDR3 is 13 residues. General study points: TCR beta V segments were, for the most part, productive about 87% or about 30% of the time in an earlier analysis.

A word on this clone: Its specificity is unknown.

The sequence derives from a woman in her thirties or forties in good health and CMV-seropositive. The V gene is TRBV28, the J gene TRBJ2-5; a possible D gene is TRBD2 (5 bases). Material: PBMCs. The CDR3 here is CASSSRAPETQYF. CDR3 DNA sequence: TGTGCCAGCAGTTCGAGGGCCCCAGAGACCCAGTACTTC.